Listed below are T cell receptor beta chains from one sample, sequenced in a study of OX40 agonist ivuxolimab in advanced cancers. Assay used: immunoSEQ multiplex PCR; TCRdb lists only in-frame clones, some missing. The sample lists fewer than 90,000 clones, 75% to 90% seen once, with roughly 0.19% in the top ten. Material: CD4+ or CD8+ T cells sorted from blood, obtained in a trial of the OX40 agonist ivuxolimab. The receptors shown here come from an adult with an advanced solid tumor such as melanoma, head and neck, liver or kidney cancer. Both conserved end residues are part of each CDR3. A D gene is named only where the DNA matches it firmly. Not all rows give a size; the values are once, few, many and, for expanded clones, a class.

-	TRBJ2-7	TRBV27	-	CASSRGLLSFAYEQYF	TGTGCCAGCAGTCGCGGACTCCTCTCATTTGCCTACGAGCAGTACTTC
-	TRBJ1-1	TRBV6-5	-	CASYGNAEAFF	TGTGCCAGCTATGGGAACGCTGAAGCTTTCTTT
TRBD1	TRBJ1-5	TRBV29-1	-	CSVQGDLNQPQHF	TGCAGCGTCCAGGGGGATTTAAATCAGCCCCAGCATTTT
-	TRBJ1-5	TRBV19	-	CASSRGSNQPQHF	TGTGCCAGTAGTAGGGGTTCCAATCAGCCCCAGCATTTT
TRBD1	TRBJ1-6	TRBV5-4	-	CASSLATGGNSPLHF	TGTGCCAGCAGCTTGGCCACAGGGGGGAATTCACCCCTCCACTTT
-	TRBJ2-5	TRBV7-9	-	CASSLVRETQYF	TGTGCCAGCAGCTTAGTTAGGGAGACCCAGTACTTC
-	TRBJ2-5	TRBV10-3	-	CAISPTGIPETQYF	TGTGCCATCAGCCCAACAGGGATTCCCGAGACCCAGTACTTC
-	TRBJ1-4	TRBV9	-	CASSVDSGDNEKLFF	TGTGCCAGCAGCGTAGACAGCGGCGATAATGAAAAACTGTTTTTT
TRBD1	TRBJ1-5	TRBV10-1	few	CASRGQYSNQPQHF	TGCGCCAGCAGGGGACAGTATAGCAATCAGCCCCAGCATTTT
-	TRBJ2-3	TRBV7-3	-	CASSLGPDRETDTQYF	TGTGCCAGCAGCTTAGGACCCGACCGGGAGACAGATACGCAGTATTTT
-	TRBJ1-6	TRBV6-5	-	CASSYAGNSPLHF	TGTGCCAGCAGTTACGCGGGGAATTCACCCCTCCACTTT
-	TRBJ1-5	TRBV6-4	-	CASSDPRQADQPQHF	TGTGCCAGCAGTGACCCGCGTCAGGCGGATCAGCCCCAGCATTTT
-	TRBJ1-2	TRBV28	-	CASRLGGQGYTF	TGTGCCAGCAGATTAGGGGGGCAGGGCTACACCTTC
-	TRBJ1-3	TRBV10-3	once	CATVQGVGGNTIYF	TGTGCCACCGTCCAAGGAGTAGGTGGAAACACCATATATTTT
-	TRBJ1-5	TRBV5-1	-	CASALARDWVNQPQHF	TGCGCCAGCGCTTTAGCTCGGGACTGGGTGAATCAGCCCCAGCATTTT
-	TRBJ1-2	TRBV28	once	CASSSADRHYGYTF	TGTGCCAGCAGTTCCGCTGACAGGCACTATGGCTACACCTTC
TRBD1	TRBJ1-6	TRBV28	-	CASSLYRDRERRNSPLHF	TGTGCCAGCAGTCTTTACCGGGACAGGGAGAGACGCAATTCACCCCTCCACTTT
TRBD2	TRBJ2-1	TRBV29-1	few	CSGGTSGRGYNEQFF	TGCAGCGGCGGGACTAGCGGGAGGGGCTACAATGAGCAGTTCTTC
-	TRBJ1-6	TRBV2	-	CASSDRSGNSPLHF	TGTGCCAGCAGTGACCGCAGCGGTAATTCACCCCTCCACTTT
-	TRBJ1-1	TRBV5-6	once	CASSLRGGWTEAFF	TGTGCCAGCAGCTTGCGGGGGGGATGGACTGAAGCTTTCTTT
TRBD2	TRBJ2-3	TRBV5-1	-	CASSRRLAEGTTDTQYF	TGCGCCAGCAGCAGGCGCCTAGCGGAGGGTACTACAGATACGCAGTATTTT
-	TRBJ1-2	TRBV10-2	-	CASSESGAYGYTF	TGCGCCAGCAGTGAATCAGGGGCCTATGGCTACACCTTC
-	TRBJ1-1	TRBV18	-	CASSRERNTEAFF	TGTGCCAGCTCACGTGAGAGGAACACTGAAGCTTTCTTT
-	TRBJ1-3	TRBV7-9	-	CASSLSGVGNTIYF	TGTGCCAGCAGCTTATCAGGGGTGGGAAACACCATATATTTT
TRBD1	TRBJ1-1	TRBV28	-	CASRTGQGAGNTEAFF	TGTGCCAGCAGGACCGGGCAGGGGGCAGGGAACACTGAAGCTTTCTTT
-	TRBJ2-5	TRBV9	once	CASSVAGDGTFQETQYF	TGTGCCAGCAGCGTAGCTGGGGACGGTACTTTCCAAGAGACCCAGTACTTC
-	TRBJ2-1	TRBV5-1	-	CASSLSWVARNEQFF	TGCGCCAGCAGCTTGAGTTGGGTAGCACGCAATGAGCAGTTCTTC
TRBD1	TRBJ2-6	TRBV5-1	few	CASSAMTGGGANVLTF	TGCGCCAGCAGCGCCATGACAGGGGGTGGGGCCAACGTCCTGACTTTC
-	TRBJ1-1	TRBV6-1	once	CASSVFTGGTEAFF	TGTGCCAGCAGTGTCTTCACGGGGGGCACTGAAGCTTTCTTT
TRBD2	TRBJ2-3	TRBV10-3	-	CAISNSGGATDTQYF	TGTGCCATCAGTAATAGCGGGGGGGCAACAGATACGCAGTATTTT
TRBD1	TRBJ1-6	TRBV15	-	CATSRDRDSAYNSPLHF	TGTGCCACCAGCAGAGATCGGGACAGCGCGTATAATTCACCCCTCCACTTT
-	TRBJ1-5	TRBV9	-	CASSVLPDNQPQHF	TGTGCCAGCAGCGTGTTGCCAGACAATCAGCCCCAGCATTTT
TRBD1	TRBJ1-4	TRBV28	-	CASSPGGQGGEKLFF	TGTGCCAGCAGCCCGGGGGGACAGGGAGGAGAAAAACTGTTTTTT
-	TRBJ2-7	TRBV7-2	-	CASSLGGGYPSYEQYF	TGTGCCAGCAGCTTAGGTGGAGGGTACCCCTCCTACGAGCAGTACTTC
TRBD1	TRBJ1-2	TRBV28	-	CASRTLGQGNYGYTF	TGTGCCAGCAGGACCTTGGGACAGGGAAACTATGGCTACACCTTC
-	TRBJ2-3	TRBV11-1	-	CASSLARGTDTQYF	TGTGCCAGCAGCTTAGCTCGGGGAACAGATACGCAGTATTTT